This T cell receptor beta chain was observed in a study of shared clonotypes between healthy human individuals. Study overall: A few men and a couple of women, aged 18 to 49, were donors.

The repertoire was sequenced with immunoSEQ multiplex PCR; TCRdb's copy has only in-frame clones and lacks some. In the table there are roughly 2.2 million clones, 93% of which are singletons. With respect to this clone: Its antigen remains unidentified.

The CDR3 length is 12 residues. The germline V gene has CDR1 MNHEY and CDR2 SMNVEV (reference sequence). With V trimmed by 6 bases and J by 7 bases, 3 bases remained unmatched. Points from the study as a whole: In this cohort, only blood was sampled, and tissue repertoires likely differ. Generally, estimated richness proved larger in naive subsets than it did in memory subsets.

This rearrangement joins TRBV27 to TRBJ1-2; 9 bases are shared with TRBD1. The source material was naive CD4+ T cells from PBMCs. The subset: CD45RA+ positively selected. The TCR sequence derives from a young man in good health. Some clones in this sample may be carry-over from other donors' samples. CDR3 DNA sequence: TGTGCCAGCAGGGGACAGGGTGGTGGCTACACCTTC. It is translated as CASRGQGGGYTF.